Listed here are 2 T cell receptor beta chains from one sample, sequenced in a study of T cell repertoires in cytomegalovirus infection. TCRdb used MiXCR to reprocess the reads, holding one entry per CDR3 protein. The repertoire includes a few hundred thousand distinct CDR3 sequences, 15% to 20% of them detected once, and 12% sits in the top ten. Source material: PBMCs. These receptors all stem from a human donor in good health (CMV status not recorded). Some clones in this sample may be carry-over from other donors' samples.

A few counts support this clonotype. This sequence joins TRBV12-3 or TRBV12-4 and TRBJ1-4; D possibly corresponds to TRBD1 (5 bases). The V and J ends lost 3 bases and 5 bases respectively, with 7 bases between them. The CDR3 has 13 residues. The DNA of the CDR3 is TGTGCCAGCAGTTTCAGGGAGAATGAAAAACTGTTTTTT. It is translated as CASSFRENEKLFF.

The chain recombines TRBV5-4 with TRBJ1-2, with D perhaps matching TRBD1 (5 bases). Germline V CDR1 and CDR2: SGHNT, YYREEE (reference sequence). V was cut by 5 bases and J by 8 bases, with 16 bases left in between. This CDR3 region has 13 residues. The CDR3 DNA is TGTGCCAGCAGTTCACAGGACGCTAGAGGCTACACCTTC. Its protein is CASSSQDARGYTF.